The rows below give T cell receptor beta chains drawn from one sample of a study of STAT5B mutations in CD4+ large granular lymphocyte leukemia. Generated by immunoSEQ multiplex PCR, the TCRdb table keeps only in-frame clones and is missing some. The sample contains approximately 30,000 clones, roughly nine tenths of which appear only once. Sample: CD4+ T cells from blood buffy coats. These receptors were collected from a human donor in good health. Both conserved end residues are part of each CDR3. D genes are given only for firm matches. The size entry is marked missing in some rows and otherwise reads once, few, many or a size class.

CDR3nt: TGTGCCAGCAGTACCCAACAGGTACGTTCGGATGGCTACACCTTC
CDR3aa: CASSTQQVRSDGYTF
abundance: -
d_gene: -
v_gene: TRBV28
j_gene: TRBJ1-2

CDR3nt: TGTGCCAGCAGTTCCCTAGACAGCTCTGGAAACACCATATATTTT
CDR3aa: CASSSLDSSGNTIYF
abundance: -
d_gene: -
v_gene: TRBV6-5
j_gene: TRBJ1-3

CDR3nt: TGTGCCAGCAGCCCAGGGACAGTGAGGAGGAACACTGAAGCTTTCTTT
CDR3aa: CASSPGTVRRNTEAFF
abundance: -
d_gene: TRBD1
v_gene: TRBV5-5
j_gene: TRBJ1-1

CDR3nt: TGTGCCAGCAGTTACTCGGAGCATCAGCCCCAGCATTTT
CDR3aa: CASSYSEHQPQHF
abundance: -
d_gene: -
v_gene: TRBV6-6
j_gene: TRBJ1-5

CDR3nt: TGTGCCAGCAGTTTATTACCAGTGGGAGAGCAGTACTTC
CDR3aa: CASSLLPVGEQYF
abundance: few
d_gene: -
v_gene: TRBV28
j_gene: TRBJ2-7

CDR3nt: TGTGTCAGCAGTGAAGTTACAGGGGGTGGGGCAGATACGCAGTATTTT
CDR3aa: CVSSEVTGGGADTQYF
abundance: -
d_gene: TRBD1
v_gene: TRBV6-1
j_gene: TRBJ2-3

CDR3nt: TGCGCCAGCAGCCAAGATCTGAACGGCTATGGCTACACCTTC
CDR3aa: CASSQDLNGYGYTF
abundance: -
d_gene: -
v_gene: TRBV4-1
j_gene: TRBJ1-2

CDR3nt: TGTGCCAGCAGCTTATCCACAGGGTCATCTGGGAGTGGCTACACCTTC
CDR3aa: CASSLSTGSSGSGYTF
abundance: -
d_gene: -
v_gene: TRBV7-9
j_gene: TRBJ1-2

CDR3nt: TGTGCCAGCAGTTTCGTCGGAGGGGGTGGAGAGGGCACTGAAGCTTTCTTT
CDR3aa: CASSFVGGGGEGTEAFF
abundance: -
d_gene: -
v_gene: TRBV28
j_gene: TRBJ1-1

CDR3nt: TGTGCCAGCAGCTTAGTTGGGGGGACGAACACTGAAGCTTTCTTT
CDR3aa: CASSLVGGTNTEAFF
abundance: -
d_gene: -
v_gene: TRBV11-1
j_gene: TRBJ1-1

CDR3nt: TGTGCCAGCAGCCTTGGACAGTCCAGCTCCTACGAGCAGTACTTC
CDR3aa: CASSLGQSSSYEQYF
abundance: -
d_gene: -
v_gene: TRBV7-2
j_gene: TRBJ2-7

CDR3nt: TGTGCCAGCAGCCATAATGAGCGGTCCACAGATACGCAGTATTTT
CDR3aa: CASSHNERSTDTQYF
abundance: -
d_gene: -
v_gene: TRBV7-8
j_gene: TRBJ2-3

CDR3nt: TGTGCCAGCAGGCCAGGACAGGGTTTAGCTGGCAATCAGCCCCAGCATTTT
CDR3aa: CASRPGQGLAGNQPQHF
abundance: -
d_gene: TRBD1
v_gene: TRBV28
j_gene: TRBJ1-5

CDR3nt: TGTGCCAGCAGCTTAGCCACTAGGTTCCATGAGCAGTTCTTC
CDR3aa: CASSLATRFHEQFF
abundance: -
d_gene: -
v_gene: TRBV11-2
j_gene: TRBJ2-1

CDR3nt: TGCGCCAGCAGTGTGACAGGGGGAGGCTCGGCGTATAGCAATCAGCCCCAGCATTTT
CDR3aa: CASSVTGGGSAYSNQPQHF
abundance: -
d_gene: TRBD1
v_gene: TRBV10-1
j_gene: TRBJ1-5